Listed below are T cell receptor beta chains from one sample, sequenced in a study of shared clonotypes between healthy human individuals. Using immunoSEQ multiplex PCR, the repertoire was profiled, and TCRdb retains in-frame clones only, with some absent. This table holds fewer than 650,000 clones, 75% to 85% found once. Sequenced: PBMCs. The receptors were sampled from a woman in her thirties or forties in good health. Some clones in this sample may be carry-over from other donors' samples. Both conserved end residues are part of each CDR3. Each record gives: J gene, clone size, D gene, V gene, CDR3 protein, CDR3 DNA. A D gene is named only where the DNA matches it firmly. Only part of the rows carry a size: once, few, many, or a class if the clone is expanded.

>TRBJ2-3|.|TRBD2|TRBV19
CASRTSGRSTDTQYF
TGTGCCAGTAGGACTAGCGGGAGATCCACAGATACGCAGTATTTT
>TRBJ2-1|.|.|TRBV6-5
CASSYGDTSYNEQFF
TGTGCCAGCAGTTATGGAGACACATCCTACAATGAGCAGTTCTTC
>TRBJ1-3|.|.|TRBV7-6
CASSPSRSGNTIYF
TGTGCCAGCAGCCCCTCTCGCTCTGGAAACACCATATATTTT
>TRBJ2-5|once|.|TRBV7-2
CASSSRRVQETQYF
TGTGCCAGCAGCAGCCGACGGGTTCAAGAGACCCAGTACTTC
>TRBJ2-1|once|.|TRBV5-1
CASSTLGSSGGQFF
TGCGCCAGCAGCACGTTAGGAAGTTCCGGGGGGCAGTTCTTC
>TRBJ2-1|.|.|TRBV5-1
CASSLAGTPYNEQFF
TGCGCCAGCAGCTTGGCCGGGACACCTTACAATGAGCAGTTCTTC
>TRBJ2-3|.|.|TRBV20-1
CSGGGTDTQYF
TGCAGTGGGGGCGGCACAGATACGCAGTATTTT
>TRBJ2-7|.|.|TRBV19
CASSINRRAGAEQYF
TGTGCCAGTAGTATAAATCGCCGGGCGGGGGCCGAGCAGTACTTC
>TRBJ2-3|.|.|TRBV7-2
CASSLAAGHVTQYF
TGTGCCAGCAGCTTAGCGGCAGGACACGTTACGCAGTATTTT
>TRBJ2-6|few|.|TRBV28
CASGGLGANVLTF
TGTGCCAGCGGAGGGCTAGGGGCCAACGTCCTGACTTTC
>TRBJ2-7|once|TRBD2|TRBV10-3
CAIKIAGGPHEQYF
TGTGCCATCAAGATAGCGGGAGGGCCTCACGAGCAGTACTTC
>TRBJ2-7|many|TRBD2|TRBV4-1
CASSRGTSGYEQYF
TGCGCCAGCAGCCGCGGGACTAGCGGTTACGAGCAGTACTTC
>TRBJ2-1|.|.|TRBV7-2
CASSLVGGPGSYNEQFF
TGTGCCAGCAGCTTAGTCGGGGGGCCTGGCTCCTACAATGAGCAGTTCTTC
>TRBJ2-7|.|.|TRBV19
CASSTTLDSSYEQYF
TGTGCCAGTAGTACCACACTCGACAGCTCCTACGAGCAGTACTTC
>TRBJ2-2|.|.|TRBV6-5
CASRSAGELFF
TGTGCCAGCAGATCTGCGGGGGAGCTGTTTTTT
>TRBJ2-7|.|.|TRBV27
CASSLFGTSTYEQYF
TGTGCCAGCAGTTTATTTGGGACATCAACCTACGAGCAGTACTTC
>TRBJ2-7|once|.|TRBV7-9
CASSPARGATEQYF
TGTGCCAGCAGCCCAGCCCGGGGGGCCACCGAGCAGTACTTC
>TRBJ2-3|.|TRBD2|TRBV11-2
CASSEWLAVTDTQYF
TGTGCCAGCAGCGAGTGGCTAGCGGTAACAGATACGCAGTATTTT
>TRBJ1-5|.|.|TRBV5-8
CASSLEMTGSEPQHF
TGTGCCAGCAGCCTGGAAATGACAGGCTCGGAGCCCCAGCATTTT
>TRBJ2-7|.|.|TRBV6-5
CASSYTDGSYEQYF
TGTGCCAGCAGTTACACGGACGGATCCTACGAGCAGTACTTC
>TRBJ2-7|.|.|TRBV7-2
CASSPALISYEQYF
TGTGCCAGCAGCCCGGCCCTGATCTCCTACGAGCAGTACTTC
>TRBJ2-2|.|.|TRBV18
CASSPRLKSPHTTGELFF
TGTGCCAGCTCACCCCGACTCAAAAGCCCCCATACAACCGGGGAGCTGTTTTTT